A single sample gave rise to the 9 T cell receptor beta chains below, sequenced in a study of blood T cell repertoires in COVID-19. Sequenced by immunoSEQ multiplex PCR; TCRdb stores in-frame clones only, minus some. The repertoire holds some 380,000 clones, with 70% to 85% as singletons. Source material: peripheral blood. The receptors here all came from a human donor with acute or convalescent COVID-19. The donor label of this sample is uncertain.

V and J are TRBV11-2 and TRBJ2-1; 9 bases line up with TRBD2. CDR1 SGHAT and CDR2 FQNNGV come from the germline V gene. This CDR3 is built from 14 residues. The V gene end was trimmed by 1 base and the J gene end by 9 bases; junction bases not matched to a gene: 4. CDR3 bases: TGTGCCAGCAGCTTAGTAGCGGGGGCGGGTGAGCAGTTCTTC. The encoded protein is CASSLVAGAGEQFF.

Concerning this clone: Within the sample, other DNA sequences also encode this same CDR3. The chain has TRBV6-5 and TRBJ1-6, with 10 bases aligning to TRBD1. Germline CDR1 is MNHEY and CDR2 is SVGAGI. This CDR3 region has 14 residues. V lost 5 bases, J lost 7 bases, and 2 bases stayed unmatched. The CDR3 protein is CASSPGQGNSPLHF. CDR3 in DNA: TGTGCCAGCAGTCCGGGACAGGGGAATTCACCCCTCCACTTT.

This sequence joins TRBV3-1 (or the pseudogene TRBV3-2) and TRBJ1-2; TRBD1 is a possible D gene (6 bases). V shed 4 bases and J shed 2 bases, with 14 bases lying between them. CDR3 length: 15 residues. The germline V gene has CDR1 LGHDT and CDR2 YNNKEL (reference sequence). The CDR3 nucleotides are TGTGCCAGCAGCCCGCAGGGGCAGGGAAACTATGGCTACACCTTC. Protein sequence: CASSPQGQGNYGYTF.

This chain joins TRBV5-1 and TRBJ2-5; D ambiguous. Trimming took 5 bases from V and 1 from J, leaving 18 bases between them. This CDR3 comprises 16 residues. CDR1 and CDR2 (germline): SGHRS, YFSETQ. The DNA of the CDR3 is TGCGCCAGCAGGGCCTTTATACTAAATTCCCAAGAGACCCAGTACTTC. This sequence encodes CASRAFILNSQETQYF.

J is TRBJ1-2 and V is TRBV7-2; TRBD1 agrees at 9 bases. Germline V gene lookup returns CDR1 SGHTA and CDR2 FQGNSA. The length of the CDR3 is 14 residues. Losses at the gene ends were 3 bases for V and 7 bases for J; bases not matched to a gene: 6. The CDR3: CASSFQDRGGGYTF. The CDR3 DNA follows: TGTGCCAGCAGCTTTCAGGACAGGGGAGGTGGCTACACCTTC.

This clone has only a few counts. The genes are TRBV30 and TRBJ1-6; 7 nucleotides agree with TRBD1. J was trimmed by 0 bases and V by 6 bases; bases with no gene match: 5. The germline CDR1 and CDR2 sequences are GTSNPN and SVGIG (reference sequence). CDR3 length: 15 residues. CDR3 region: CACRGQASYNSPLHF. CDR3 bases: TGTGCCTGTCGTGGACAGGCCTCCTATAATTCACCCCTCCACTTT. Together with reference TRBV30 and TRBJ1-6, the CDR3 gives the full variable domain: SQTIHQWPATLVQPVGSPLSLECTVEGTSNPNLYWYRQAAGRGLQLLFYSVGIGQISSEVPQNLSASRPQDRQFILSSKKLLLSDSGFYLCACRGQASYNSPLHFGNGTRLTVT.

The sample holds a few counts of this clone. This sequence joins TRBV30 and TRBJ1-1; possible D gene TRBD1, 5 bases. V shed 4 bases and J shed 0 bases, with 9 bases lying between them. The CDR3 covers 13 residues. Germline assignment: CDR1 GTSNPN and CDR2 SVGIG (reference sequence). CDR3 bases: TGTGCCTGGAACAGGCAGATGAACACTGAAGCTTTCTTT. Protein product: CAWNRQMNTEAFF.

This clone was observed a handful of times. J is TRBJ2-6 and V is TRBV6-6; TRBD1 matches at 8 bases. The V and J ends lost 4 bases and 0 bases, in that order; junction bases with no gene match: 2. The CDR3 is 16 amino acids. The germline V gene has CDR1 MNHNY and CDR2 SVGAGI (reference sequence). DNA for the CDR3: TGTGCCAGCAGTTTGACAGGGGCCTCTGGGGCCAACGTCCTGACTTTC. Translation: CASSLTGASGANVLTF.

J is TRBJ2-7 and V is TRBV5-6; the D is unclear. CDR1 and CDR2 (germline): SGHDT, YYEEEE. V lost 1 base and J lost 7, with 6 bases in between. This CDR3 has 11 residues. Written as DNA, the CDR3 is TGTGCCAGCAGCTTGTACGAGGAGCAGTACTTC. Translated, it gives CASSLYEEQYF. Drawing the rest from reference TRBV5-6 and TRBJ2-7, the complete variable domain is DAGVTQSPTHLIKTRGQQVTLRCSPKSGHDTVSWYQQALGQGPQFIFQYYEEEERQRGNFPDRFSGHQFPNYSSELNVNALLLGDSALYLCASSLYEEQYFGPGTRLTVT.